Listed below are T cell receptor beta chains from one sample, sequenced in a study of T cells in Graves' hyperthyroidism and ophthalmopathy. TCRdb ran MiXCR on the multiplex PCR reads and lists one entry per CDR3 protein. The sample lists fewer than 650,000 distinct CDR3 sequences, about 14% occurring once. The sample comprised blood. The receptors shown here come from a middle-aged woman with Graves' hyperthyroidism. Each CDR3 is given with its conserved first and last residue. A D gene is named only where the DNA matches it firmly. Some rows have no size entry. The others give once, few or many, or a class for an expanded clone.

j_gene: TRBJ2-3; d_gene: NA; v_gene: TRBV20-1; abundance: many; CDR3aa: CSARDVGGGADTQYF; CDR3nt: TGCAGTGCTAGAGATGTGGGGGGTGGGGCAGATACGCAGTATTTT
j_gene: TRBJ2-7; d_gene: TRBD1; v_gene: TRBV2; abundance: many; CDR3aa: CASRKKKGGTGQVSYEQYF; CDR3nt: TGTGCCAGCCGAAAAAAGAAGGGAGGGACAGGGCAGGTATCCTACGAGCAGTACTTC
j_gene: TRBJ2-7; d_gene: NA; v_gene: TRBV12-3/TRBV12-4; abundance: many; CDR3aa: CASSLAHGGAYEQYF; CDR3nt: TGTGCCAGCAGTTTAGCGCACGGCGGAGCCTACGAGCAGTACTTC
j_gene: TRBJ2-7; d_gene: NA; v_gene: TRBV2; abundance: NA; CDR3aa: CASIGQAYEQYF; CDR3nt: TGTGCCAGCATAGGGCAGGCCTACGAGCAGTACTTC
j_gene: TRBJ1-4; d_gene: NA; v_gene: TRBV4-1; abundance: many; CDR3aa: CASSQASTTNEKLFF; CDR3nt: TGCGCCAGCAGCCAAGCGTCGACAACTAATGAAAAACTGTTTTTT
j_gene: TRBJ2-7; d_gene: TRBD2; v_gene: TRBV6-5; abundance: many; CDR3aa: CASSYSGGFYEQYF; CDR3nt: TGTGCCAGCAGTTACTCCGGGGGGTTCTACGAGCAGTACTTC
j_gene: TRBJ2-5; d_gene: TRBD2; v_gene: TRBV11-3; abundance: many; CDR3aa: CASSSGTSGAGTQYF; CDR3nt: TGTGCCAGCAGCTCCGGGACTAGCGGGGCAGGAACCCAGTACTTC
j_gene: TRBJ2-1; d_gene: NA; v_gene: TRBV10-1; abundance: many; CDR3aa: CATSYSGAQNEQFF; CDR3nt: TGCGCCACCTCTTACTCGGGAGCACAGAATGAGCAGTTCTTC
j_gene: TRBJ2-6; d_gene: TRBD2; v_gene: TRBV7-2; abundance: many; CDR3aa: CASSALAGVSGANVLTF; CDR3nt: TGTGCCAGCAGCGCCCTAGCGGGGGTCTCTGGGGCCAACGTCCTGACTTTC
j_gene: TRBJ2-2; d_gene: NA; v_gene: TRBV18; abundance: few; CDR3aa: CASSPPSRDTGELFF; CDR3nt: TGTGCCAGCTCACCCCCTAGCCGTGACACCGGGGAGCTGTTTTTT
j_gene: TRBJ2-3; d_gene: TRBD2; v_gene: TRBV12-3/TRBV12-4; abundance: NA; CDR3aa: CASSLATSDYTDTQYF; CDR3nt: TGTGCCAGCAGTTTGGCGACTAGCGACTACACAGATACGCAGTATTTT
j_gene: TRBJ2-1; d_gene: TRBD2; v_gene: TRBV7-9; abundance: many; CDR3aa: CASSLPGTSGTLSYNEQFF; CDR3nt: TGTGCCAGCAGCTTACCTGGGACTAGCGGGACTCTTTCCTACAATGAGCAGTTCTTC
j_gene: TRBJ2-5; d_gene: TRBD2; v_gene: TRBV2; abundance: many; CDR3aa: CASSPGLAETQYF; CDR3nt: TGTGCCAGCAGTCCGGGACTAGCGGAGACCCAGTACTTC
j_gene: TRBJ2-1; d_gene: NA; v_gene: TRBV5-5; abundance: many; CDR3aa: CASSLFLANPNEQFF; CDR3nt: TGTGCCAGCAGCTTGTTTCTAGCTAATCCAAATGAGCAGTTCTTC
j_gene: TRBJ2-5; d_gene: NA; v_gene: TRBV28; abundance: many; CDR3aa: CASSLSAGQETQYF; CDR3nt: TGTGCCAGCAGTTTATCGGCCGGCCAAGAGACCCAGTACTTC
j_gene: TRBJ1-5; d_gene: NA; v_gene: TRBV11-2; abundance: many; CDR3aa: CASSSGKGGNYQPQHF; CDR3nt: TGTGCCAGCAGCTCCGGTAAGGGAGGGAACTATCAGCCCCAGCATTTT